The clone carrying this TCR beta chain has only a few counts. Each exposed participant met a COVID-19 case in the 2 weeks preceding study entry. This CDR3 region has 15 residues. J gave up 2 bases and V 4 bases, and 7 bases lay outside the gene matches. The germline V gene encodes CDR1 SGHRS and CDR2 YFSETQ. Profiled with immunoSEQ multiplex PCR; TCRdb holds only in-frame clones, not every one. The table lists approximately 280,000 clones, 80% to 85% of them singletons, with 5% in the top ten. The data stem from a study of blood T cell repertoires in COVID-19. Study background: T cells, B-cell-depleted T cells, or PBMCs provided the cDNA or gDNA that served as material.

The sample consisted of PBMCs or T cells enriched from blood (not recorded which). The chain has TRBV5-1 and TRBJ2-3; TRBD1 matches 7 bases. The clonotype comes from a man in his forties who had been exposed to COVID-19. The CDR3 protein is CASSLTGTVTDTQYF. CDR3 nucleotides: TGCGCCAGCAGCCTAACCGGGACAGTCACAGATACGCAGTATTTT.